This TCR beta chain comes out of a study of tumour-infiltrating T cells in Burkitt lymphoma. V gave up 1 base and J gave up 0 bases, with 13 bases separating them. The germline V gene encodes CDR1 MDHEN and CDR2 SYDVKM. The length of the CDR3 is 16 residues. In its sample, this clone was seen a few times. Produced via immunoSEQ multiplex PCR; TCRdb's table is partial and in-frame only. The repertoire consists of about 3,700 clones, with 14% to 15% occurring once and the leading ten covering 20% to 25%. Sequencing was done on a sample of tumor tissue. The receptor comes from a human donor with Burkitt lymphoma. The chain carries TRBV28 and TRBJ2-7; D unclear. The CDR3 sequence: CASSLSFVLGSYEQYF. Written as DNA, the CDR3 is TGTGCCAGCAGTTTATCTTTCGTACTCGGCTCCTACGAGCAGTACTTC.